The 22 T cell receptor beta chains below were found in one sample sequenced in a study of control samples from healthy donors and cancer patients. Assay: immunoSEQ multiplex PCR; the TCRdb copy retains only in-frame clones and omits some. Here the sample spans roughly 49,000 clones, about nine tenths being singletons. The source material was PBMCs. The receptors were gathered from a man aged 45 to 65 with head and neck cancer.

CDR3 DNA: TGTGCCAGCAGCGTGTCCGGGACTAGCGGGTCGAACACCGGGGAGCTGTTTTTT. Amino acids: CASSVSGTSGSNTGELFF. The rearrangement joins TRBV9 to TRBJ2-2, with TRBD2 identical over 12 bases. This CDR3 region has 18 residues. V trimming: 2 bases; J trimming: 0 bases; junction bases outside the gene matches: 5. Germline CDR1 SGDLS, CDR2 YYNGEE.

CDR3 protein: CAWSFRFSGELFF. DNA of the CDR3: TGTGCCTGGAGTTTCAGGTTCTCCGGGGAGCTGTTTTTT. The genes are TRBV30 and TRBJ2-2; no firm D call. Germline V gene lookup returns CDR1 GTSNPN and CDR2 SVGIG (reference sequence). Trimming took off 2 bases at V and 6 bases at J, with 10 bases between the two ends. The CDR3 loop spans 13 amino acids.

This CDR3 is CASTRGLQETQYF. CDR3 DNA sequence: TGTGCCAGCACCAGAGGGCTTCAAGAGACCCAGTACTTC. The rearrangement links TRBV14 to TRBJ2-5; a weak D match, TRBD2 (5 bases). The CDR3 totals 13 residues. With 7 bases removed from V and 2 bases from J, the gap between germline ends came to 11 bases. The germline V gene has CDR1 SGHDN and CDR2 FVKESK.

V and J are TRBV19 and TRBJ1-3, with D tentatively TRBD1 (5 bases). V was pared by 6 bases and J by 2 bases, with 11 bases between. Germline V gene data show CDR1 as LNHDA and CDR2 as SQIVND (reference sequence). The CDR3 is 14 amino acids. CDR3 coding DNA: TGTGCCAGTAGGTCTACAGGAACTGGAAACACCATATATTTT. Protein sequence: CASRSTGTGNTIYF.

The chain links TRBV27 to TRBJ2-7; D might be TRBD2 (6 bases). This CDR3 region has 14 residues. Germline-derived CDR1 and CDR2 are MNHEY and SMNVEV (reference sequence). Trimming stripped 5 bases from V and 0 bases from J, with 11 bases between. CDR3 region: CASSPRLVSYEQYF. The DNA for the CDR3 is TGTGCCAGCAGTCCCCGACTAGTCTCCTACGAGCAGTACTTC.

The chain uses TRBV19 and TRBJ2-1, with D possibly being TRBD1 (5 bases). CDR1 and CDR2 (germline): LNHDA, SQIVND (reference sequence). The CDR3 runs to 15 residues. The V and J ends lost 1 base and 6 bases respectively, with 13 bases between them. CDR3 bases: TGTGCCAGTAGTATAGGCAGGGTCCCCACCAATGAGCAGTTCTTC. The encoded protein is CASSIGRVPTNEQFF.

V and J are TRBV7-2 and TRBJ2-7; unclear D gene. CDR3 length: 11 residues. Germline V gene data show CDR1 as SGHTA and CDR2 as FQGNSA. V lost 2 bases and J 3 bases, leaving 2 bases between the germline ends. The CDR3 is CASSLFYEQYF. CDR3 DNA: TGTGCCAGCAGCTTATTCTACGAGCAGTACTTC.

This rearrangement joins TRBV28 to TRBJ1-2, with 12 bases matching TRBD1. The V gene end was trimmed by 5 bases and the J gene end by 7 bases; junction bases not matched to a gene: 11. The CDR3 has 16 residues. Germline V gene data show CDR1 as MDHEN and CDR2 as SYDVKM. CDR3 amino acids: CASSPPSGQGAFGYTF. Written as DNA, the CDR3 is TGTGCCAGCAGTCCCCCCTCGGGACAGGGGGCGTTTGGCTACACCTTC.

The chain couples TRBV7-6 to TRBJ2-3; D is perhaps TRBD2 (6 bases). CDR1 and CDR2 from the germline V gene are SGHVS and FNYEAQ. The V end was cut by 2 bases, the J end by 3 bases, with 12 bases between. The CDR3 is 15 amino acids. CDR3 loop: CASSLFSGGTDTQYF. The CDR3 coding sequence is TGTGCCAGCAGCTTATTCTCTGGGGGGACAGATACGCAGTATTTT.

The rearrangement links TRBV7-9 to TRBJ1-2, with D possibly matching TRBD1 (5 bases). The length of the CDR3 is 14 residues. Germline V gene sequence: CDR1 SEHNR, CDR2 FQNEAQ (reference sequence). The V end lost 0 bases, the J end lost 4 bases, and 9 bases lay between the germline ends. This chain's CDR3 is CASSLAPGTYGYTF. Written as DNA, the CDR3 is TGTGCCAGCAGCTTAGCGCCCGGGACCTATGGCTACACCTTC. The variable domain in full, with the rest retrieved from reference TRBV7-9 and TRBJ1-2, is DTGVSQNPRHKITKRGQNVTFRCDPISEHNRLYWYRQTLGQGPEFLTYFQNEAQLEKSRLLSDRFSAERPKGSFSTLEIQRTEQGDSAMYLCASSLAPGTYGYTFGSGTRLTVV.

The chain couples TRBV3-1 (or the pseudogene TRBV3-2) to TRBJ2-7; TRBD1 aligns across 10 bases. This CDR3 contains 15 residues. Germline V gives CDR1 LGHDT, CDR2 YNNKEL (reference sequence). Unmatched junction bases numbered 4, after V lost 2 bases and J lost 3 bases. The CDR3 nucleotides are TGTGCCAGCAGCCAACGACAGGGGGCTGGCTACGAGCAGTACTTC. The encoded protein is CASSQRQGAGYEQYF.

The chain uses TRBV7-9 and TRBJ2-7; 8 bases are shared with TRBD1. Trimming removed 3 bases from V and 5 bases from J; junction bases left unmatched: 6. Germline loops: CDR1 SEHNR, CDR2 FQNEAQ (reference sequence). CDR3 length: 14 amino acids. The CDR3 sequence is CASSLGQALNEQYF. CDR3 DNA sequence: TGTGCCAGCAGCTTGGGACAGGCTCTCAACGAGCAGTACTTC.

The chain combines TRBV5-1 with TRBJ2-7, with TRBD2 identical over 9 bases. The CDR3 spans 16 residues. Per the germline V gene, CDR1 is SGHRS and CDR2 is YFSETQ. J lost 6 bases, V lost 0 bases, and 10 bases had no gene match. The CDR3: CASSLDGGRAFPEQYF. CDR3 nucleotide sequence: TGCGCCAGCAGCTTGGATGGCGGGAGGGCGTTCCCCGAGCAGTACTTC.

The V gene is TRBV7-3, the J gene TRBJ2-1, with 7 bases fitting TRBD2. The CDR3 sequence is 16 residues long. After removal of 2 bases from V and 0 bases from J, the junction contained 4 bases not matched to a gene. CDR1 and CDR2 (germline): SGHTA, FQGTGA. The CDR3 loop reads CASSLEASGSYNEQFF. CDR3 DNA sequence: TGTGCCAGCAGCTTAGAGGCTAGCGGCTCCTACAATGAGCAGTTCTTC.

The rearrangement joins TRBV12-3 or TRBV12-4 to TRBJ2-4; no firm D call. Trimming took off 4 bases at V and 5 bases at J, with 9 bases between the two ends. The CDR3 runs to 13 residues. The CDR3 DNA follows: TGTGCCAGCAGTTCCTATGTCGAAAACATTCAGTACTTC. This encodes CASSSYVENIQYF.

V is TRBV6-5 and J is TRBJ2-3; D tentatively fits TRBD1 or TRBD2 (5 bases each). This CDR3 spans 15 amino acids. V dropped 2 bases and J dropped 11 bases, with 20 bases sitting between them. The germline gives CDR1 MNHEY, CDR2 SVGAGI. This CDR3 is CASSYTRDPRGRQYF. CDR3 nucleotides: TGTGCCAGCAGTTACACGAGGGACCCCCGGGGTCGGCAGTATTTT.

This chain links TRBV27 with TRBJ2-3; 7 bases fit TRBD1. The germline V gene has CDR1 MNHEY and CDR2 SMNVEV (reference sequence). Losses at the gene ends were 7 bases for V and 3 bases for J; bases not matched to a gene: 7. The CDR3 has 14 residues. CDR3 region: CASNRQGRTDTQYF. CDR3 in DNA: TGTGCCAGCAATCGACAGGGTCGGACAGATACGCAGTATTTT.

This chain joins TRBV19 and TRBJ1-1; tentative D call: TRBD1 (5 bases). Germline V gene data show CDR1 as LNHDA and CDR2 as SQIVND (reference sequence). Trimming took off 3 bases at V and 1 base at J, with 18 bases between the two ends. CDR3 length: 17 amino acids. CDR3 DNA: TGTGCCAGTAGTATGGGTCGATGGGGGATGGGGAACACTGAAGCTTTCTTT. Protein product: CASSMGRWGMGNTEAFF. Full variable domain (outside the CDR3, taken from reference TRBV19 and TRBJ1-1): DGGITQSPKYLFRKEGQNVTLSCEQNLNHDAMYWYRQDPGQGLRLIYYSQIVNDFQKGDIAEGYSVSREKKESFPLTVTSAQKNPTAFYLCASSMGRWGMGNTEAFFGQGTRLTVV.

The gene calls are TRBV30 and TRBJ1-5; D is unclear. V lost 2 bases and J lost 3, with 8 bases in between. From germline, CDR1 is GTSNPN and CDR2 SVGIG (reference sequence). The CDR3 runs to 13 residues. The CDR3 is CAWSLVDNQPQHF. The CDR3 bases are TGTGCCTGGAGTTTGGTAGACAATCAGCCCCAGCATTTT.

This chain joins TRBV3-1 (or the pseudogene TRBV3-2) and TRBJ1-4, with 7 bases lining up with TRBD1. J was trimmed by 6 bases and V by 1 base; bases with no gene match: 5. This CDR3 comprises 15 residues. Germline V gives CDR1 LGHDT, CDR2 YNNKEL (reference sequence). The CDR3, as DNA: TGTGCCAGCAGCCAAGCGCCAGGGGGAGATGAAAAACTGTTTTTT. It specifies CASSQAPGGDEKLFF.

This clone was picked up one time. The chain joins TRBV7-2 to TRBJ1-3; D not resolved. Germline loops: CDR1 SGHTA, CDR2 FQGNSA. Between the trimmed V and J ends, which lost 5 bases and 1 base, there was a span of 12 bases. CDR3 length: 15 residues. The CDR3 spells CASSTYRGSGNTIYF. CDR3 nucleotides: TGTGCCAGCAGCACCTATCGAGGGTCTGGAAACACCATATATTTT.

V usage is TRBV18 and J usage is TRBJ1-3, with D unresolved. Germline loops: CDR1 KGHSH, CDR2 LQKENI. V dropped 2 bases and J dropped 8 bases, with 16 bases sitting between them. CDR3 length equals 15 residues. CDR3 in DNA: TGTGCCAGCTCACCATCGGGCGGCGATGGGGACACCATATATTTT. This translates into CASSPSGGDGDTIYF.